The entry below describes one T cell receptor beta chain. This entry comes from a study of T cell repertoires in cytomegalovirus infection. TCRdb independently ran MiXCR on the reads; one entry per CDR3 protein. Here the sample spans about 210,000 distinct CDR3 sequences, around 6.2% being singletons. V shed 5 bases, J shed 4 bases, and the junction held 8 bases outside the gene matches. Germline loops: CDR1 SGHNT, CDR2 YENEEA. CDR3 length: 17 amino acids. The clonotype originates from a human donor in good health (CMV status not recorded). Some clones in this sample may be carry-over from other donors' samples. Sequencing input: PBMCs. The chain joins TRBV11-3 to TRBJ2-2; 12 nucleotides match TRBD1. In nucleotides, the CDR3 is TGTGCCAGCAGCCTGATGGGGACAGGGGGCGGCACCGGGGAGCTGTTTTTT. As protein: CASSLMGTGGGTGELFF.